This entry lists 15 T cell receptor beta chains sequenced from one sample in a study of blood T cell repertoires in COVID-19 (TCRdb year 2020). Library preparation was by the immunoSEQ multiplex PCR assay. The immuneACCESS repertoire file appears here via TCRdb, limited to in-frame rearrangements. These files lack a portion of the clones; in checked studies, under half of the deficit traces to unresolved V genes, and the cause of the others is not known. The sample table contains a few hundred thousand clones; only one count was recorded for approximately 86% of them. Around 3% of the sample is held by the ten biggest clonotypes. The sample consisted of peripheral blood. All receptors come from a man aged 55 to 70 with acute or convalescent COVID-19.

This clone has just a few counts. The chain joins TRBV6-2 or TRBV6-3 to TRBJ1-3; 10 bases map to TRBD1. The junction had 3 bases not matched to a gene; V was cut back by 5 bases and J by 8 bases. The CDR3 has 13 residues. Per germline, CDR1 MNHEY and CDR2 SVGEGT. The CDR3 sequence: CASSVDRGYTIYF. The CDR3 DNA follows: TGTGCCAGCAGTGTGGACAGGGGGTACACCATATATTTT.

The V gene is TRBV19, the J gene TRBJ1-4; D remains ambiguous. Germline lookup yields CDR1 LNHDA and CDR2 SQIVND (reference sequence). The length of the CDR3 is 14 residues. V lost 0 bases and J 10 bases, leaving 12 bases between the germline ends. CDR3 in amino acids: CASSIDQAEGKLFF. CDR3 DNA: TGTGCCAGTAGTATAGATCAGGCGGAGGGAAAACTGTTTTTT.

V gene TRBV19 combines with J gene TRBJ2-3, with TRBD1 matching 9 bases. Trimming cost V 1 base and J 2 bases; bases outside gene matches: 4. The CDR3 has 16 amino acids. Germline lookup yields CDR1 LNHDA and CDR2 SQIVND (reference sequence). The CDR3 loop is CASSIAGQGITDTQYF. The CDR3 region has the DNA TGTGCCAGTAGTATAGCCGGACAGGGGATCACAGATACGCAGTATTTT.

The chain links TRBV7-8 to TRBJ1-4; the match to TRBD1 covers 7 bases. The CDR3 length is 14 residues. Per the germline V gene, CDR1 is SGHVS and CDR2 is FQNEAQ. Trimming at V came to 3 bases and at J to 8 bases, leaving 6 bases not matched to a gene. CDR3 bases: TGTGCCAGCAGCTTCGGACAGGTCGGGGAAAAACTGTTTTTT. Amino acid sequence: CASSFGQVGEKLFF.

The chain uses TRBV5-1 and TRBJ2-6, with 7 bases identical to TRBD1. Losses at the gene ends were 4 bases for V and 2 bases for J; bases not matched to a gene: 3. The CDR3 totals 15 residues. CDR1 is SGHRS and CDR2 is YFSETQ in the germline V gene. CDR3 DNA: TGCGCCAGCAGCACCGACAGGGCTGGGGCCAACGTCCTGACTTTC. Translating gives CASSTDRAGANVLTF.

This rearrangement joins TRBV24-1 to TRBJ2-5; D is unclear. CDR1 and CDR2 (germline): KGHDR, SFDVKD. V gave up 2 bases and J gave up 4 bases, with 13 bases separating them. CDR3 length: 15 residues. The CDR3 bases are TGTGCCACCAGTGATTGGCAGGTCCAAGGAGAGACCCAGTACTTC. Protein: CATSDWQVQGETQYF.

The chain combines TRBV7-7 with TRBJ2-5; 7 bases map to TRBD1. The germline CDR1 and CDR2 sequences are SSHAT and FNYEAQ (reference sequence). Germline trimming cut 1 base from V and 5 bases from J; bases unmatched to any gene: 7. The CDR3 loop spans 15 amino acids. The CDR3 spells CASSLDGGRGETQYF. The CDR3 DNA follows: TGTGCCAGCAGCTTAGACGGTGGCAGGGGGGAGACCCAGTACTTC.

The rearrangement links TRBV24-1 to TRBJ2-1; no clear D. Trimming cost V 4 bases and J 2 bases, with 11 bases left between them. The germline gives CDR1 KGHDR, CDR2 SFDVKD. This CDR3 spans 15 amino acids. The CDR3 reads CATSDPQPAYNEQFF. CDR3 nucleotides: TGTGCCACCAGTGACCCGCAACCAGCCTACAATGAGCAGTTCTTC.

DNA of the CDR3: TGTGCCACCTCCACAGGGGGCAACTCTGGAAACACCATATATTTT. The encoded protein is CATSTGGNSGNTIYF. The chain couples TRBV19 to TRBJ1-3, with TRBD1 identical over 9 bases. The CDR3 totals 15 residues. Germline loops: CDR1 LNHDA, CDR2 SQIVND (reference sequence). V was clipped by 10 bases and J by 0 bases; unmatched bases: 7.

The V call is TRBV6-6, the J call TRBJ2-3, with TRBD2 identical over 7 bases. Germline CDR1 is MNHNY and CDR2 is SVGAGI (reference sequence). CDR3 size: 13 residues. The J segment lost 3 bases and the V segment lost 6 bases, leaving 3 bases of the junction unmatched. CDR3 amino acids: CASRGGATDTQYF. The DNA of the CDR3 is TGTGCCAGCAGGGGAGGGGCTACAGATACGCAGTATTTT.

The chain uses TRBV5-1 and TRBJ2-7; 12 bases map to TRBD2. The CDR3 spans 15 residues. Germline CDR1 SGHRS, CDR2 YFSETQ. Trimming at V came to 4 bases and at J to 1 base, leaving 3 bases not matched to a gene. CDR3 amino acids: CASSDGLAGSYEQYF. In DNA form, the CDR3 reads TGCGCCAGCAGCGATGGACTAGCGGGGTCCTACGAGCAGTACTTC.

The J gene is TRBJ2-7, the V gene TRBV28; 7 nucleotides match TRBD1. This CDR3 is built from 15 residues. After removal of 7 bases from V and 0 bases from J, the junction contained 9 bases not matched to a gene. Germline V gene lookup returns CDR1 MDHEN and CDR2 SYDVKM. The chain's CDR3 is CASKPSGQSSYEQYF. The CDR3 DNA follows: TGTGCCAGCAAACCATCGGGACAGAGCTCCTACGAGCAGTACTTC.

The V and J genes are TRBV3-1 (or the pseudogene TRBV3-2) and TRBJ2-7, with 9 bases lining up with TRBD1. The CDR3 sequence is 13 residues long. With V trimmed by 3 bases and J by 6 bases, 3 bases remained unmatched. Germline assignment: CDR1 LGHDT and CDR2 YNNKEL (reference sequence). The CDR3 is CASSQVDRGEQYF. In nucleotides, the CDR3 is TGTGCCAGCAGCCAGGTGGACAGGGGCGAGCAGTACTTC.

CDR3 loop: CASSKAGEEPVEQYF. The CDR3 bases are TGTGCCAGCAGCAAAGCCGGGGAGGAGCCGGTCGAGCAGTACTTC. This chain joins TRBV21-1 and TRBJ2-7; the table's D call TRBD2 went unverified against the DNA. TRBV21-1 is a known pseudogene. The CDR3 spans 15 residues.

The CDR3 loop reads CASSPRGGRGDNYGYTF. CDR3 DNA: TGTGCCAGCAGCCCAAGGGGGGGCAGAGGTGACAACTATGGCTACACCTTC. The chain employs TRBV7-3 and TRBJ1-2; D is possibly TRBD1 (6 bases). Germline lookup yields CDR1 SGHTA and CDR2 FQGTGA. The ends were cut back, 5 bases at V and 2 bases at J, with 21 bases in the middle. The CDR3 extends over 17 amino acids.